The sequence of this T cell receptor (beta chain) was determined in a study of blood T cell repertoires in COVID-19. Overall study: The United States, Italy and Spain were the sources of the acute and convalescent COVID-19 samples.

The assay was immunoSEQ multiplex PCR, and TCRdb's table has in-frame clones only and misses some. The table shows about 270,000 clones, with around 81% occurring only once. V lost 5 bases to trimming and J lost 5 bases, with 18 bases between them. The CDR3 has 15 residues. Looked up from germline, CDR1 is SSHAT and CDR2 is FNYEAQ (reference sequence). This clonotype originated in a woman aged 60-75 years with active or convalescent COVID-19. V usage is TRBV7-7 and J usage is TRBJ2-5; D might be TRBD1 (5 bases). Sequenced material: peripheral blood. The CDR3 loop reads CASSVASGFAETQYF. The CDR3 DNA reads TGTGCCAGCAGCGTCGCTTCAGGGTTCGCGGAGACCCAGTACTTC.